This T cell receptor (beta chain) was profiled in a study of blood T cell repertoires in COVID-19. Turning to the study itself: COVID-19 samples collected from the United States, Italy and Spain covered acute and convalescent phases. In each case, the material was cDNA or gDNA derived from T cells, B-cell-depleted T cells, or PBMCs.

This clone has more than one count but fewer than ten. Within the sample, other DNA sequences also encode this same CDR3. Germline lookup yields CDR1 ENHRY and CDR2 SYGVKD. V shed 0 bases and J shed 4 bases, with 3 bases lying between them. The CDR3 has 12 amino acids. In the original processing: Researchers report that nucleated cell counts were estimated from reference gene primer amplification. Here immunoSEQ multiplex PCR was the method, and the copy in TCRdb shows in-frame clones only, minus some. V, J and clone size derive from that table, while D and trimming were established from the DNA sequence. The sample includes about 440,000 clones, about 85% of them seen just once.

This sequence was found in a woman under 30 with acute COVID-19. Sequences were obtained from PBMCs or T cells enriched from blood (not recorded which). The V and J genes are TRBV10-3 and TRBJ1-2; D not certain. The CDR3 reads CAISESGYGYTF. CDR3 coding DNA: TGTGCCATCAGTGAGTCCGGCTATGGCTACACCTTC.